This entry lists 16 T cell receptor beta chains sequenced from one sample in a study of blood T cell repertoires in COVID-19. Clones were sequenced by immunoSEQ multiplex PCR, and TCRdb holds only the in-frame ones, with some missing. The table has about 51,000 clones, about nine tenths seen once. The source material was peripheral blood. The source of these receptors is a man aged 45-65 years with active COVID-19.

Here the CDR3 reads CASSIRTSGSVYGQYF. The CDR3 DNA follows: TGTGCCAGTAGTATACGGACTAGCGGGAGCGTTTATGGGCAGTACTTC. V usage is TRBV19 and J usage is TRBJ2-7, with 13 bases lining up with TRBD2. Germline CDR1 and CDR2: LNHDA and SQIVND (reference sequence). This CDR3 comprises 16 residues. Trimming took 2 bases from V and 9 from J; bases not matched to a gene: 10.

This chain connects TRBV5-6 to TRBJ1-1, with 8 bases that match TRBD1. This CDR3 spans 14 amino acids. Germline-derived CDR1 and CDR2 are SGHDT and YYEEEE. Trimming removed 1 base from V and 5 bases from J; junction bases left unmatched: 4. The CDR3 DNA is TGTGCCAGCAGCTTGATACAGGGGGTTACTGAAGCTTTCTTT. This gives the protein CASSLIQGVTEAFF.

This chain links TRBV18 with TRBJ1-6; 7 bases are shared with TRBD1. The CDR3 is made up of 18 amino acids. Germline CDR1 reads KGHSH; CDR2 reads LQKENI. The V segment lost 0 bases and the J segment 0 bases; nucleotides outside the gene matches: 5. The CDR3 bases are TGTGCCAGCTCACCACCGGGACAGTTCAGCTCCTATAATTCACCCCTCCACTTT. Translated: CASSPPGQFSSYNSPLHF. Full variable domain (rest looked up from reference TRBV18 and TRBJ1-6): NAGVMQNPRHLVRRRGQEARLRCSPMKGHSHVYWYRQLPEEGLKFMVYLQKENIIDESGMPKERFSAEFPKEGPSILRIQQVVRGDSAAYFCASSPPGQFSSYNSPLHFGNGTRLTVT.

The V and J genes are TRBV6-4 and TRBJ2-3; tentative D call: TRBD2 (5 bases). The CDR3 runs 13 residues. V was pared by 0 bases and J by 14 bases, with 15 bases between. The germline V gene has CDR1 MRHNA and CDR2 SNTAGT. The CDR3 bases are TGTGCCAGCAGTGACTCGGAGGTCTCCCGGGCGTATTTT. This encodes CASSDSEVSRAYF.

The count of this clone is one. Distinct nucleotide sequences in the sample also encode this CDR3. The chain combines TRBV18 with TRBJ1-5, with TRBD1 matching 9 bases. Germline assignment: CDR1 KGHSH and CDR2 LQKENI. Trimming at V came to 3 bases and at J to 2 bases, leaving 2 bases not matched to a gene. CDR3 size: 15 residues. CDR3 loop: CASSPDRGGNQPQHF. The CDR3 nucleotides read TGTGCCAGCTCACCGGACAGGGGAGGCAATCAGCCCCAGCATTTT.

The gene calls are TRBV5-8 and TRBJ2-2, with 9 nucleotides matching TRBD2. The CDR3 has 16 residues. Per germline, CDR1 SGHTS and CDR2 YDEGEE. Trimming took 2 bases from V and 8 from J; bases not matched to a gene: 10. CDR3: CASSFRPSGMIGELFF. CDR3 nucleotide sequence: TGTGCCAGCAGCTTCCGGCCTAGCGGGATGATTGGGGAGCTGTTTTTT.

This chain connects TRBV18 to TRBJ2-3; D remains ambiguous. CDR1 and CDR2 (germline): KGHSH, LQKENI. V shed 6 bases and J shed 0 bases, with 4 bases lying between them. The CDR3 sequence is 12 residues long. The CDR3 nucleotides read TGTGCCAGCTCGTCTAGCACAGATACGCAGTATTTT. Amino acids: CASSSSTDTQYF.

This CDR3 is CASAGGGAYEQYF. CDR3 bases: TGTGCCAGCGCGGGCGGGGGGGCCTACGAGCAGTACTTC. The chain has TRBV2 and TRBJ2-7, with TRBD2 matching 9 bases. V gave up 8 bases and J gave up 2 bases; unmatched junction bases: 4. Germline V gives CDR1 SNHLY, CDR2 FYNNEI. The CDR3 contains 13 residues.

V is TRBV4-2 and J is TRBJ1-1; unclear D gene. Trimming took off 0 bases at V and 2 bases at J, with 7 bases between the two ends. The CDR3 covers 14 residues. Germline V gene lookup returns CDR1 LGHNA and CDR2 YNFKEQ. The CDR3 protein is CASSQDGPNTEAFF. As DNA, the CDR3 is TGTGCCAGCAGCCAAGATGGCCCCAACACTGAAGCTTTCTTT.

This clone has a handful of counts. The chain carries TRBV5-8 and TRBJ2-5, with a tentative D call TRBD2 (6 bases). The V and J ends lost 0 bases and 3 bases respectively, with 9 bases between them. CDR3 length equals 14 residues. Germline V gene sequence: CDR1 SGHTS, CDR2 YDEGEE. The CDR3 protein is CASSLGLGEETQYF. The CDR3 DNA follows: TGTGCCAGCAGCTTGGGACTAGGGGAAGAGACCCAGTACTTC.

The sample holds a few counts of this clone. This chain uses TRBV12-3 or TRBV12-4 with TRBJ1-4, with 10 positions matching TRBD1. CDR3 length: 13 amino acids. V shed 8 bases, J shed 3 bases, and the junction held 0 bases outside the gene matches. The CDR3, as DNA: TGTGCCAGCGGACAGGGGGCTAATGAAAAACTGTTTTTT. Its protein is CASGQGANEKLFF.

This chain links TRBV29-1 with TRBJ1-1; D is ambiguous. Germline CDR1 and CDR2: SQVTM and ANQGSEA. This CDR3 is built from 14 residues. V shed 3 bases and J shed 6 bases, with 17 bases lying between them. The CDR3 coding sequence is TGCAGCGTTGACCCGTCTTTTTATGGAGCTGAAGCTTTCTTT. Translating gives CSVDPSFYGAEAFF.

The J gene is TRBJ2-5, the V gene TRBV12-3 or TRBV12-4; tentatively, D is TRBD2 (6 bases). The CDR3 consists of 13 residues. V lost 4 bases to trimming and J lost 5 bases, with 11 bases between them. The CDR3 nucleotides read TGTGCCAGCAGTTCAACTAGCCCGGAGACCCAGTACTTC. Translated: CASSSTSPETQYF.

The chain has TRBV2 and TRBJ1-2, with unresolved D. The germline V gene has CDR1 SNHLY and CDR2 FYNNEI. Trimming removed 6 bases from V and 8 bases from J, with 13 bases in between. This CDR3 has 12 amino acids. In nucleotides, the CDR3 is TGTGCCAGCAGAGATGACAAGGCCGGCTACACCTTC. Its protein product is CASRDDKAGYTF. Supplemented by reference TRBV2 and TRBJ1-2, the full variable domain reads EPEVTQTPSHQVTQMGQEVILRCVPISNHLYFYWYRQILGQKVEFLVSFYNNEISEKSEIFDDQFSVERPDGSNFTLKIRSTKLEDSAMYFCASRDDKAGYTFGSGTRLTVV.

V usage is TRBV21-1 and J usage is TRBJ2-7; TRBD1 is the table's D call, not checked against the DNA. TRBV21-1 corresponds to a pseudogene. The CDR3 runs 17 residues. The CDR3 bases are TGTGCCAGCAGCAAACCCTGCCGGGACAGGACTCGCTACGAGCAGTACTTC. Its protein is CASSKPCRDRTRYEQYF.

The sample holds a few counts of this clone. The V and J genes are TRBV7-9 and TRBJ1-2; 11 bases fit TRBD1. V lost 1 base and J lost 14; bases outside the gene matches: 9. This CDR3 contains 14 residues. Germline CDR1 SEHNR, CDR2 FQNEAQ (reference sequence). CDR3 protein: CASSLGTGGAGLTF. CDR3 DNA: TGTGCCAGCAGCTTAGGGACAGGGGGCGCCGGACTAACCTTC.